The 28 T cell receptor beta chains below all came from one sample that was sequenced in a study of blood T cell repertoires in COVID-19. Only in-frame clones appear in the TCRdb table, and some are missing; sequencing was by immunoSEQ multiplex PCR. The sample holds roughly 130,000 clones, about 88% seen once. Sequenced material: peripheral blood. These receptors were collected from a man in his fifties or sixties with COVID-19, enrolled during active disease.

The V call is TRBV10-2, the J call TRBJ2-3; TRBD2 matches at 8 bases. V was pared by 5 bases and J by 3 bases, with 4 bases of the junction left unmatched. Germline V gene sequence: CDR1 WSHSY, CDR2 SAAADI. The CDR3 extends over 14 amino acids. The CDR3 nucleotides are TGCGCCAGCAGTTCGGGAGGGCCGACAGATACGCAGTATTTT. Translating it yields CASSSGGPTDTQYF.

There are a few counts of this clone. The rearrangement joins TRBV4-1 to TRBJ1-1, with 11 bases fitting TRBD1. The CDR3 totals 14 residues. Germline CDR1 and CDR2: MGHRA and YSYEKL. V shed 3 bases and J 10 bases; nucleotides not matched to a gene: 7. CDR3 residues: CASSHPDRGRAAFF. CDR3 nucleotides: TGCGCCAGCAGCCATCCGGACAGGGGGCGAGCAGCTTTCTTT.

The V call is TRBV2, the J call TRBJ2-7; 11 bases are a match to TRBD2. The CDR3 totals 16 residues. The germline gives CDR1 SNHLY, CDR2 FYNNEI. J was trimmed by 3 bases and V by 6 bases; bases with no gene match: 10. The CDR3 here is CASRPVLAGGNYEQYF. CDR3 nucleotide sequence: TGTGCCAGCAGGCCCGTTCTAGCGGGAGGCAACTACGAGCAGTACTTC. Full variable domain (remainder filled in from reference TRBV2 and TRBJ2-7): EPEVTQTPSHQVTQMGQEVILRCVPISNHLYFYWYRQILGQKVEFLVSFYNNEISEKSEIFDDQFSVERPDGSNFTLKIRSTKLEDSAMYFCASRPVLAGGNYEQYFGPGTRLTVT.

The chain recombines TRBV27 with TRBJ1-5; D is unclear. Germline V gene data show CDR1 as MNHEY and CDR2 as SMNVEV (reference sequence). The CDR3 length is 14 residues. Deletions cut 2 bases from V and 9 bases from J, with 14 bases between. In nucleotides, the CDR3 is TGTGCCAGCAGTTTACTAGGCGGCTTGCGGCCCCAGCATTTT. Its protein product is CASSLLGGLRPQHF.

The chain couples TRBV18 to TRBJ1-1; D perhaps matches TRBD1 (6 bases). Germline V lookup: CDR1 KGHSH, CDR2 LQKENI. V was shortened by 4 bases and J by 5 bases, with 17 bases between the two germline ends. The CDR3 loop spans 15 amino acids. The CDR3: CASSRQGGARTEAFF. The CDR3 DNA follows: TGTGCCAGCTCACGACAAGGGGGGGCGAGGACTGAAGCTTTCTTT. Complete variable domain (other parts from reference TRBV18 and TRBJ1-1): NAGVMQNPRHLVRRRGQEARLRCSPMKGHSHVYWYRQLPEEGLKFMVYLQKENIIDESGMPKERFSAEFPKEGPSILRIQQVVRGDSAAYFCASSRQGGARTEAFFGQGTRLTVV.

This chain uses TRBV11-3 with TRBJ2-7; tentatively, D is TRBD2 (5 bases). V lost 1 base, J lost 6 bases, and 7 bases lay in between. Germline values: CDR1 SGHNT, CDR2 YENEEA. CDR3 length: 12 residues. CDR3 nucleotide sequence: TGTGCCAGCAGCTTAGGGGAGATCGAGCAGTACTTC. Protein product: CASSLGEIEQYF.

This chain uses TRBV11-2 with TRBJ1-4; D is unresolved. Deletions cut 2 bases from V and 0 bases from J, with 10 bases between. The germline CDR1 and CDR2 sequences are SGHAT and FQNNGV. The length of the CDR3 is 16 residues. The CDR3 is CASSLQTQTTNEKLFF. CDR3 DNA sequence: TGTGCCAGCAGCTTACAAACACAGACAACTAATGAAAAACTGTTTTTT.

The rearrangement uses TRBV11-3 and TRBJ2-6; 7 nucleotides agree with TRBD1. Trimming cost V 5 bases and J 1 base; bases outside gene matches: 14. This CDR3 contains 19 residues. Looked up from germline, CDR1 is SGHNT and CDR2 is YENEEA. The CDR3 sequence: CASSTRDSSSLSGANVLTF. The CDR3 DNA reads TGTGCCAGCAGCACCCGGGACAGCTCGAGTCTGTCTGGGGCCAACGTCCTGACTTTC.

This chain links TRBV7-8 with TRBJ1-5; no definite D call. V was shortened by 8 bases and J by 6 bases, with 20 bases between the two germline ends. Germline V gene sequence: CDR1 SGHVS, CDR2 FQNEAQ. The CDR3 length is 15 residues. CDR3 bases: TGTGCCAGCGAGGTCGGTGGCAGACCCACTCAGCCCCAGCATTTT. As protein: CASEVGGRPTQPQHF.

J is TRBJ1-2 and V is TRBV6-2 or TRBV6-3; TRBD1 matches at 10 bases. Germline assignment: CDR1 MNHEY and CDR2 SVGEGT. J was trimmed by 6 bases and V by 5 bases; bases with no gene match: 9. CDR3 length equals 15 residues. In DNA, the CDR3 is TGTGCCAGCAGTACCAGGACAGGGGGGTTCGATGGCTACACCTTC. The encoded protein is CASSTRTGGFDGYTF.

V is TRBV6-5 and J is TRBJ1-1; D is perhaps TRBD1 (6 bases). The V gene lost 0 bases and the J gene lost 8 bases, with 7 bases spanning the gap. Germline CDR1 and CDR2: MNHEY and SVGAGI. The CDR3 has 12 amino acids. The CDR3 spells CASSYSTGEAFF. CDR3 in DNA: TGTGCCAGCAGTTACTCCACAGGGGAAGCTTTCTTT.

This chain connects TRBV19 to TRBJ2-2, with TRBD1 as a possible D gene (5 bases). The V end lost 1 base, the J end lost 6 bases, and 9 bases lay between the germline ends. This CDR3 contains 14 residues. Germline assignment: CDR1 LNHDA and CDR2 SQIVND (reference sequence). The CDR3 here is CASSIVRVPGELFF. The CDR3 region has the DNA TGTGCCAGTAGTATAGTCAGGGTACCCGGGGAGCTGTTTTTT.

The genes are TRBV5-4 and TRBJ1-1; a possible D gene is TRBD1 (5 bases). Deletions cut 0 bases from V and 1 base from J, with 10 bases between. Germline CDR1 SGHNT, CDR2 YYREEE (reference sequence). The CDR3 is 15 residues long. CDR3 DNA: TGTGCCAGCAGCTTGGCCAGGGCACAGAACACTGAAGCTTTCTTT. Translated, it gives CASSLARAQNTEAFF.

CDR3 DNA: TGTGCCAGCTCACAACGTGCGAGCACAGATACGCAGTATTTT. It codes for CASSQRASTDTQYF. The V and J genes are TRBV18 and TRBJ2-3; D gene unclear. The V end lost 4 bases, the J end lost 0 bases, and 8 bases lay between the germline ends. Germline CDR1 and CDR2: KGHSH and LQKENI. The CDR3 loop spans 14 amino acids.

The chain couples TRBV5-1 to TRBJ2-3; D is perhaps TRBD2 (5 bases). Germline V gene lookup returns CDR1 SGHRS and CDR2 YFSETQ. With 4 bases removed from V and 4 bases from J, the gap between germline ends came to 19 bases. There are 16 residues in the CDR3. CDR3 DNA sequence: TGCGCCAGCAGCGAAACTAGACCCCCCGGGCCAGATACGCAGTATTTT. This translates into CASSETRPPGPDTQYF.

The J gene is TRBJ1-1, the V gene TRBV29-1; the match to TRBD1 covers 7 bases. The junction had 5 bases not matched to a gene; V was cut back by 6 bases and J by 4 bases. Germline-derived CDR1 and CDR2 are SQVTM and ANQGSEA. CDR3 length: 12 residues. The CDR3 sequence is CSVGQVGTEAFF. The CDR3 DNA reads TGCAGCGTCGGACAGGTCGGCACTGAAGCTTTCTTT.

V usage is TRBV28 and J usage is TRBJ1-1; unclear D gene. In germline, CDR1 is MDHEN, CDR2 SYDVKM. This CDR3 spans 13 amino acids. Between the trimmed V and J ends, which lost 3 bases and 1 base, there was a span of 6 bases. Here the CDR3 DNA reads TGTGCCAGCAGTTTGGGCAGGAACACTGAAGCTTTCTTT. It encodes CASSLGRNTEAFF.

This clone has a single count. The chain recombines TRBV11-3 with TRBJ2-1, with 9 bases fitting TRBD2. Unmatched junction bases numbered 3, after V lost 2 bases and J lost 7 bases. Germline V CDR1 and CDR2: SGHNT, YENEEA. The CDR3 is made up of 14 amino acids. The DNA for the CDR3 is TGTGCCAGCAGCTTAATAGCGGGGGCGAATGAGCAGTTCTTC. It specifies CASSLIAGANEQFF. The entire variable domain, with the rest obtained from reference TRBV11-3 and TRBJ2-1, is as follows: EAGVVQSPRYKIIEKKQPVAFWCNPISGHNTLYWYLQNLGQGPELLIRYENEEAVDDSQLPKDRFSAERLKGVDSTLKIQPAELGDSAVYLCASSLIAGANEQFFGPGTRLTVL.

V gene TRBV21-1 combines with J gene TRBJ2-7; the table names TRBD2, a call not compared with the DNA. TRBV21-1 is termed a pseudogene. The CDR3 is made up of 11 amino acids. CDR3 region: CASSSPYEQYF. For the CDR3, the DNA is TGTGCCAGCAGTTCTCCCTACGAGCAGTACTTC.

The J gene is TRBJ2-1, the V gene TRBV4-1; 7 nucleotides line up with TRBD2. The CDR3 covers 16 residues. Trimming cost V 0 bases and J 10 bases; bases outside gene matches: 12. Germline V gene data show CDR1 as MGHRA and CDR2 as YSYEKL. The CDR3 DNA sequence: TGCGCCAGCAGCCAAGAAGGGGCGGGAGAATCGAGCGAGCAGTTCTTC. Its translation is CASSQEGAGESSEQFF.

The chain recombines TRBV19 with TRBJ2-7, with 7 bases lining up with TRBD2. The CDR3 consists of 14 residues. Germline CDR1 and CDR2: LNHDA and SQIVND (reference sequence). The trim removed 3 bases at V and 4 bases at J, leaving 6 bases unmatched. The CDR3 spells CASSIVAGAYEQYF. CDR3 bases: TGTGCCAGTAGTATCGTTGCGGGAGCTTACGAGCAGTACTTC.

CDR3 nucleotides: TGCGCCAGCAGCTTAGGAGGGCTAAAAAACATTCAGTACTTC. Amino acids: CASSLGGLKNIQYF. The chain has TRBV5-1 and TRBJ2-4; D perhaps matches TRBD2 (6 bases). V was pared by 2 bases and J by 4 bases, with 10 bases between. CDR1 and CDR2 from the germline V gene are SGHRS and YFSETQ. This CDR3 spans 14 amino acids.

The chain couples TRBV30 to TRBJ1-5, with 7 bases fitting TRBD1. Germline CDR1 and CDR2: GTSNPN and SVGIG (reference sequence). The CDR3 consists of 15 residues. The V and J ends lost 2 bases and 4 bases, in that order; junction bases with no gene match: 8. The CDR3, as DNA: TGTGCCTGGAGTCCCAGAGCAGGGGGAAATCAGCCCCAGCATTTT. Translation: CAWSPRAGGNQPQHF.

The chain joins TRBV3-1 (or the pseudogene TRBV3-2) to TRBJ2-5, with 13 nucleotides matching TRBD2. V was clipped by 2 bases and J by 5 bases; unmatched bases: 5. CDR3 length: 16 residues. Germline CDR1 and CDR2: LGHDT and YNNKEL (reference sequence). This chain's CDR3 is CASSQWTSGSEETQYF. CDR3 nucleotide sequence: TGTGCCAGCAGCCAATGGACTAGCGGGAGTGAGGAGACCCAGTACTTC.

The chain employs TRBV27 and TRBJ2-5; 13 bases are a match to TRBD2. In germline, CDR1 is MNHEY, CDR2 SMNVEV (reference sequence). The CDR3 length is 16 residues. V gave up 7 bases and J gave up 4 bases; unmatched junction bases: 9. In DNA, the CDR3 is TGTGCCAGCACTGCCCGGACTAGCGGGAGTTTAGAGACCCAGTACTTC. Its protein product is CASTARTSGSLETQYF.

The CDR3 is CASSARTATSGNTIYF. For the CDR3, the DNA is TGTGCCAGCAGCGCAAGAACAGCCACCTCTGGAAACACCATATATTTT. The chain recombines TRBV7-6 with TRBJ1-3; D not resolved. Trimming pared 5 bases from V and 0 bases from J, leaving 14 bases between. CDR1 and CDR2 from the germline V gene are SGHVS and FNYEAQ. This CDR3 has 16 amino acids.

The V and J genes are TRBV24-1 and TRBJ1-2; the D gene is possibly TRBD1 (6 bases). There are 16 residues in the CDR3. CDR1 and CDR2 (germline): KGHDR, SFDVKD. The V and J ends lost 7 bases and 3 bases respectively, with 20 bases between them. For the CDR3, the DNA is TGTGCCACCAGGGCCGCCTCGGGGGGCGCGGACTATGGCTACACCTTC. Amino acid sequence: CATRAASGGADYGYTF.

The J gene is TRBJ2-5, the V gene TRBV19; perhaps TRBD2 as D (6 bases). This CDR3 is built from 14 residues. V was clipped by 0 bases and J by 4 bases, with 9 bases between them. CDR1 LNHDA and CDR2 SQIVND come from the germline V gene (reference sequence). The CDR3 nucleotides read TGTGCCAGTAGTATAGAAGCGGGCGTAGAGACCCAGTACTTC. Translated: CASSIEAGVETQYF.